This paragraph covers one T cell receptor (beta chain) sequence. The read is 3 residues too short to cover the CDR3 end, so that end is filled in from the germline J gene. These data originate in a study of T cells in women clearing cervical HPV infection. Repertoires were generated with immunoSEQ multiplex PCR, while TCRdb's copy carries only in-frame clones and drops some. The sample totals 30,000 to 45,000 clones; its top ten clones hold 1.7%. V was pared by 6 bases and J by 7 bases, with 9 bases of the junction left unmatched. CDR1 and CDR2 (germline): SEHNR, FQNEAQ (reference sequence). This CDR3 spans 14 amino acids. MY09/MY11 PCR detected cervical HPV DNA; dot-blot assigned genotypes.

The sample taken for sequencing was blood buffy coat. The sequence was collected from a woman aged 18 to 75 with a cervical HPV16 infection that either progressed to CIN3+ or cleared (not recorded which). This chain uses TRBV7-9 with TRBJ2-1; 7 bases are a match to TRBD1. The CDR3 bases that were read are TGTGCCAGCAGTTACAGGTCAGGGGGAAATGAG. It translates to CASSYRSGGNE. From start to end, the CDR3 is CASSYRSGGNEQFF. Full variable domain (missing parts from reference TRBV7-9 and TRBJ2-1): DTGVSQNPRHKITKRGQNVTFRCDPISEHNRLYWYRQTLGQGPEFLTYFQNEAQLEKSRLLSDRFSAERPKGSFSTLEIQRTEQGDSAMYLCASSYRSGGNEQFFGPGTRLTVL.